This T cell receptor beta chain was retrieved from a study of cytomegalovirus exposure and HLA in healthy donors. Study-wide points: Earlier findings revealed that most TCR beta V segments proved productive either about 90% or about 30% of the time. A few CMV-associated chains proved CMV antigen-specific in vitro. By HLA locus, TCR association rates varied in a later analysis, with DRB1 showing the most and HLA-C the fewest.

Germline CDR1 and CDR2: SGHDT and YYEEEE. CDR3 length: 16 amino acids. V gave up 7 bases and J gave up 6 bases; unmatched junction bases: 16. There are a few counts of this clone. Its antigen is undetermined. PCR involved 60 Vbeta and 13 Jbeta primers. Method: immunoSEQ multiplex PCR; TCRdb's copy keeps in-frame clones and lacks some. Of more than 100,000 clones in the sample, roughly 15% were seen once. Sequencing was carried out using PBMCs. The chain uses TRBV5-6 and TRBJ1-1, with 9 bases aligning to TRBD1. The origin of this receptor is a woman aged 18-30 years in good health and CMV-seronegative. The CDR3 protein is CASGHRGPSLSAEAFF. The CDR3, as DNA: TGTGCCAGCGGACACAGGGGGCCCTCCTTGAGCGCTGAAGCTTTCTTT.